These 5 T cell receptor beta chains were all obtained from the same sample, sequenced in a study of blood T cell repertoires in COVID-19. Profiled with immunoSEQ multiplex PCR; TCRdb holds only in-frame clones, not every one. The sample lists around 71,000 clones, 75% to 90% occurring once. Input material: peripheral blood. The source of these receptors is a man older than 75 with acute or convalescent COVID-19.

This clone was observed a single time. In nucleotides, the CDR3 is TGTGCTAGTGGAACCGGGATATCCACAGATACGCAGTATTTT. Amino acid sequence: CASGTGISTDTQYF. The chain joins TRBV12-5 to TRBJ2-3, with D perhaps TRBD2 (5 bases). The ends were cut back, 6 bases at V and 2 bases at J, with 12 bases in the middle. This CDR3 region has 14 residues. Germline CDR1 LGHNT, CDR2 FRNRAP.

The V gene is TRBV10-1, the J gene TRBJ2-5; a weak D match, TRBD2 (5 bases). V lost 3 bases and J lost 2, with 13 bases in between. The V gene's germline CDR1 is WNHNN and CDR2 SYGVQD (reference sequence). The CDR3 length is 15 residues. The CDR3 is CASSDGGGPQETQYF. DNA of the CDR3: TGCGCCAGCAGTGATGGTGGCGGGCCGCAAGAGACCCAGTACTTC.

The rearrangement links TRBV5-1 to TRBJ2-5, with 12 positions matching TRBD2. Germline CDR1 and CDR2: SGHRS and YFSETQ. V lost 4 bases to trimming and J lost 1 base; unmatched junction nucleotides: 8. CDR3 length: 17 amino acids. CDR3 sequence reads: CASSRGTSGGPQETQYF. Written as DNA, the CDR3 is TGCGCCAGCAGCAGGGGTACTAGCGGGGGGCCCCAAGAGACCCAGTACTTC.

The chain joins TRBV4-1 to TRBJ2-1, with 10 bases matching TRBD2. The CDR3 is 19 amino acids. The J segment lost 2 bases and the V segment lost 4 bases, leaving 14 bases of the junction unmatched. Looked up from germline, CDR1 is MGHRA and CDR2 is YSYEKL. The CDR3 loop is CASSLRIAGGGIAYNEQFF. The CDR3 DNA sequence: TGCGCCAGCAGCCTCAGAATAGCGGGAGGAGGTATCGCCTACAATGAGCAGTTCTTC.

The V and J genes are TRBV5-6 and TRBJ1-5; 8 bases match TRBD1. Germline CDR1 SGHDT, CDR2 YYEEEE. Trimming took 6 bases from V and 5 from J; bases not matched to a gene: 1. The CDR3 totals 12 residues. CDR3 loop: CASKDRDQPQHF. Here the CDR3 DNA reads TGTGCCAGCAAGGACAGGGATCAGCCCCAGCATTTT.